These 2 T cell receptor beta chains were all obtained from the same sample, sequenced in a study of blood T cell repertoires in COVID-19. The method was immunoSEQ multiplex PCR; TCRdb's version includes in-frame clones alone and lacks a portion of them. The sample comprises about 190,000 clones, 84% of which are singletons, and 3.2% rests with the top ten. Sample: PBMCs or T cells enriched from blood (not recorded which). The receptor source for this set is a woman aged 30 to 39 who had recovered from COVID-19.

This clone was counted between two and nine times. J is TRBJ2-7 and V is TRBV5-6; D might be TRBD1 (6 bases). The CDR3 has 14 residues. Germline V lookup: CDR1 SGHDT, CDR2 YYEEEE. V lost 4 bases to trimming and J lost 5 bases, with 16 bases between them. The CDR3 protein is CASSRGQRRNEQYV. CDR3 coding DNA: TGTGCCAGCAGCCGAGGACAGCGGAGAAACGAGCAGTACGTC.

This clone was counted a single time. Distinct nucleotide sequences in the sample also encode this CDR3. The chain joins TRBV5-4 to TRBJ1-4; D remains unclear. The length of the CDR3 is 15 residues. V was pared by 0 bases and J by 0 bases, with 6 bases between. Germline V lookup: CDR1 SGHNT, CDR2 YYREEE (reference sequence). This CDR3 reads CASSLGQTTNEKLFF. The DNA for the CDR3 is TGTGCCAGCAGCTTGGGGCAGACAACTAATGAAAAACTGTTTTTT.